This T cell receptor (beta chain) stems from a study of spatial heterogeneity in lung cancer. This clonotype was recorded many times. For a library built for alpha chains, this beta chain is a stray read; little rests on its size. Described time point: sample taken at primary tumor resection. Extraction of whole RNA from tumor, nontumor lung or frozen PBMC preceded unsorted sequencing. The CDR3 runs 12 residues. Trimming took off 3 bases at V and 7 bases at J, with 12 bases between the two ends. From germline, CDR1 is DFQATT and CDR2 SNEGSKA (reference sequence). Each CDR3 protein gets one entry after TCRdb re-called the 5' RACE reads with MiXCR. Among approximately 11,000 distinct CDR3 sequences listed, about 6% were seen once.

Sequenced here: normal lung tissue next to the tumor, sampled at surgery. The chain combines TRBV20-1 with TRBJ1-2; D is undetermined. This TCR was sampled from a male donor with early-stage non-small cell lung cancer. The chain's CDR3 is CSASPGMVGYTF. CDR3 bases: TGCAGTGCTAGTCCGGGGATGGTTGGCTACACCTTC.